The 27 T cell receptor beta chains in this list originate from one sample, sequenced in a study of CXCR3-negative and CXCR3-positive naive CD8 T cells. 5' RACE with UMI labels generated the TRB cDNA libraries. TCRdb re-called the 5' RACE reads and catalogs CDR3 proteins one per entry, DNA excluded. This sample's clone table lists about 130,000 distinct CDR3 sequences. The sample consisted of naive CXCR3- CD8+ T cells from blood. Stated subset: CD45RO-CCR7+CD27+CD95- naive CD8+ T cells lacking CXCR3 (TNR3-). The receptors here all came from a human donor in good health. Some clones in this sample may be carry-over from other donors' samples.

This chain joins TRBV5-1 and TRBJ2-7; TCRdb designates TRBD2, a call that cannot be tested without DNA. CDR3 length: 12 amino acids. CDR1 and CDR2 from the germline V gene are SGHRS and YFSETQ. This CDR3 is CASSSAGVEQYF. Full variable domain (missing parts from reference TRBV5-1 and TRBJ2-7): KAGVTQTPRYLIKTRGQQVTLSCSPISGHRSVSWYQQTPGQGLQFLFEYFSETQRNKGNFPGRFSGRQFSNSRSEMNVSTLELGDSALYLCASSSAGVEQYFGPGTRLTVT.

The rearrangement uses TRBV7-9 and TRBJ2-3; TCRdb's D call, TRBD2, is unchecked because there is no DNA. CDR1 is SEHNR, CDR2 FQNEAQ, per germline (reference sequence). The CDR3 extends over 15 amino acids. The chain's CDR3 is CASSHRRDSSDTQYF.

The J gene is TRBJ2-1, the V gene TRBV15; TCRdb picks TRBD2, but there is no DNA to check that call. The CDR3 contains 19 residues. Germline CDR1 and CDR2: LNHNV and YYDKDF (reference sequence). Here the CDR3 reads CATSRVVGLAGGPNNEQFF. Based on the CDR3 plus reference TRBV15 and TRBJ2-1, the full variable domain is DAMVIQNPRYQVTQFGKPVTLSCSQTLNHNVMYWYQQKSSQAPKLLFHYYDKDFNNEADTPDNFQSRRPNTSFCFLDIRSPGLGDTAMYLCATSRVVGLAGGPNNEQFFGPGTRLTVL.

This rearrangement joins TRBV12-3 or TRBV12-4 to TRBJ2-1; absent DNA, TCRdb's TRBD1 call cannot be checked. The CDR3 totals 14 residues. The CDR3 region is CASRYSGGDNEQFF.

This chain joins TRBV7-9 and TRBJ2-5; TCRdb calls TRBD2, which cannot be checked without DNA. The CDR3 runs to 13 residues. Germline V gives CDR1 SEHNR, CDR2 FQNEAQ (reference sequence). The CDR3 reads CASSPGGSETQYF.

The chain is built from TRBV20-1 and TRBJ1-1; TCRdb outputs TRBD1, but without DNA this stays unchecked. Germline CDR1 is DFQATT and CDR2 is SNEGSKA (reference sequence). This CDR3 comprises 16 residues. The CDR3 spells CSARDPSQGWGTEAFF.

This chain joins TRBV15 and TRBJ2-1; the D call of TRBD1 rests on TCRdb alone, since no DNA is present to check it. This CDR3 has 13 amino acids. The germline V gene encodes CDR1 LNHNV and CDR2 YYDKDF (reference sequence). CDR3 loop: CATKGGQYNEQFF.

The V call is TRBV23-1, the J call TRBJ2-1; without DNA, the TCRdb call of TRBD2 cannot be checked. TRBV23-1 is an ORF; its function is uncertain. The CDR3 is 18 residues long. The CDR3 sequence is CASSQSGRAHPHYNEQFF.

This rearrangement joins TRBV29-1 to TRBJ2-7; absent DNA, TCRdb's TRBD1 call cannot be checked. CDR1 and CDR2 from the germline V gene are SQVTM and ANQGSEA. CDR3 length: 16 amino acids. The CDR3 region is CSVGIPGTVNSYEQYF.

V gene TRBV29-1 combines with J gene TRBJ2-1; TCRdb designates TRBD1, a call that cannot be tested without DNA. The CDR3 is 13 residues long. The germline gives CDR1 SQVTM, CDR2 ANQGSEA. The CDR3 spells CSVDGGHYNEQFF.

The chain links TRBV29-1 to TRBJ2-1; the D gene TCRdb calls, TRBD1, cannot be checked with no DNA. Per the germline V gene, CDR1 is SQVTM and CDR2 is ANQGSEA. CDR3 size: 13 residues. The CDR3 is CSVGGTGPNEQFF.

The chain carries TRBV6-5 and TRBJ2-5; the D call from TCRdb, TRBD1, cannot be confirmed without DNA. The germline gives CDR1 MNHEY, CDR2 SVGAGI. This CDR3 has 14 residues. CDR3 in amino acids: CASSYYGGGETQYF.

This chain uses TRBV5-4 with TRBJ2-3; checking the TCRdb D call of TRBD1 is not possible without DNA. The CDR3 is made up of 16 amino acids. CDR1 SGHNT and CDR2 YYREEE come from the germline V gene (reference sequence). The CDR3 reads CASSFPGQGEADTQYF.

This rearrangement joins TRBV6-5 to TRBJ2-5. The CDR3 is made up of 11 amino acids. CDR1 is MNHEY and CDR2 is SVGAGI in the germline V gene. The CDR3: CASTATGTQYF.

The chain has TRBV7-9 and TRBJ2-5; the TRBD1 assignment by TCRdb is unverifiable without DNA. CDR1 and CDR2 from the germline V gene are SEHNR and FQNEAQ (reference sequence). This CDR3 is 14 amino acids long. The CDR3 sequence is CASSRGGARETQYF.

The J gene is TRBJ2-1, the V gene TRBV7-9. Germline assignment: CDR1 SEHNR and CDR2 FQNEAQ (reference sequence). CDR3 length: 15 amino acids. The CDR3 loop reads CASSERNRGYNEQFF.

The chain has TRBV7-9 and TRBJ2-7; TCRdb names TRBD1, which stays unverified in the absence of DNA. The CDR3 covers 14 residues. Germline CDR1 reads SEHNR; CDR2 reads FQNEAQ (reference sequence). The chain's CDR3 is CASTPEGVPYGQYF.

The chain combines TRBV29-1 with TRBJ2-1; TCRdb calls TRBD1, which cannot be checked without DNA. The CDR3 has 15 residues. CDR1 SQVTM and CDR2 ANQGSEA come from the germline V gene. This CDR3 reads CSVDGARVKYNEQFF.

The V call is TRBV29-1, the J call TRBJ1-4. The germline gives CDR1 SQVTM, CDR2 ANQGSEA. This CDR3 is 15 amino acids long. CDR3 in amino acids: CSVEEWGTDGEKLFF.

The CDR3 sequence: CASSFLGQSYEQYF. This chain links TRBV5-4 with TRBJ2-7; there is no DNA to check the TCRdb D call of TRBD2. Germline lookup yields CDR1 SGHNT and CDR2 YYREEE (reference sequence). There are 14 residues in the CDR3. Full variable domain (rest looked up from reference TRBV5-4 and TRBJ2-7): ETGVTQSPTHLIKTRGQQVTLRCSSQSGHNTVSWYQQALGQGPQFIFQYYREEENGRGNFPPRFSGLQFPNYSSELNVNALELDDSALYLCASSFLGQSYEQYFGPGTRLTVT.

The CDR3 sequence: CASSTRELETQYF. The V gene is TRBV28, the J gene TRBJ2-5; TCRdb's D call, TRBD1, is unchecked because there is no DNA. Germline-derived CDR1 and CDR2 are MDHEN and SYDVKM. This CDR3 is 13 amino acids long. Supplemented by reference TRBV28 and TRBJ2-5, the full variable domain reads DVKVTQSSRYLVKRTGEKVFLECVQDMDHENMFWYRQDPGLGLRLIYFSYDVKMKEKGDIPEGYSVSREKKERFSLILESASTNQTSMYLCASSTRELETQYFGPGTRLLVL.

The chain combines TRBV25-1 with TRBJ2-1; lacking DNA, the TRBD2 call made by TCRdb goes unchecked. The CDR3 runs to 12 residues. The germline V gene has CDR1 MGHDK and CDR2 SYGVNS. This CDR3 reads CASRIGLSRQFF.

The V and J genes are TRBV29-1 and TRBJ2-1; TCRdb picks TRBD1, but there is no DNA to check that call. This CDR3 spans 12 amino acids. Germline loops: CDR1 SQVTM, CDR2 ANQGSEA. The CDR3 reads CSGDAGVNEQFF.

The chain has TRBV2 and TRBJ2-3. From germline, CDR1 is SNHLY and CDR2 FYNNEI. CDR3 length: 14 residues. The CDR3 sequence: CASSEGYTTDTQYF.

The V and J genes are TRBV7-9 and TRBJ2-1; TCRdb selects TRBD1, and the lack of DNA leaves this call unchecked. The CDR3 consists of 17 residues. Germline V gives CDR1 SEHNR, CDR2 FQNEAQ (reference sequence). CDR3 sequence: CASLPRPKGTERDEQFF.

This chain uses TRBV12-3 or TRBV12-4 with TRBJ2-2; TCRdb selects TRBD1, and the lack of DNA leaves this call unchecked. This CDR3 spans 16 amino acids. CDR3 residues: CASRQPGQANTGELFF.

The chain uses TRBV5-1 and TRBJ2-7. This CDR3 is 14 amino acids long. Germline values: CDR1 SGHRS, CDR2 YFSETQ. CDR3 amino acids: CASSLAQRDYEQYF.